This TCR beta chain was identified during a study of blood T cell repertoires in COVID-19. Study context: The United States, Italy and Spain were the sources of the acute and convalescent COVID-19 samples. In each case, the material was cDNA or gDNA derived from T cells, B-cell-depleted T cells, or PBMCs.

Followed longitudinally, the Seattle patients had been enrolled during active infection. Germline trimming cut 3 bases from V and 5 bases from J; bases unmatched to any gene: 6. Germline V gives CDR1 SGHTA, CDR2 FQGNSA. The CDR3 totals 15 residues. Per the original methods: From reference gene primer amplification, estimates of nucleated cell counts were derived. Libraries were prepared by immunoSEQ multiplex PCR; TCRdb keeps only in-frame clonotypes and omits some of them. V and J calls and clone size are copied from that table; D and trimming were computed from the DNA. Of roughly 300,000 clones in the sample, approximately 92% are singletons; the top ten hold around 6.8%.

The rearrangement joins TRBV7-2 to TRBJ1-4, with 7 bases identical to TRBD1. Specimen: peripheral blood. This TCR came from a woman in her thirties with COVID-19, enrolled during active disease. Here the CDR3 reads CASSFQGQKNEKLFF. DNA of the CDR3: TGTGCCAGCAGCTTCCAGGGACAGAAAAATGAAAAACTGTTTTTT.